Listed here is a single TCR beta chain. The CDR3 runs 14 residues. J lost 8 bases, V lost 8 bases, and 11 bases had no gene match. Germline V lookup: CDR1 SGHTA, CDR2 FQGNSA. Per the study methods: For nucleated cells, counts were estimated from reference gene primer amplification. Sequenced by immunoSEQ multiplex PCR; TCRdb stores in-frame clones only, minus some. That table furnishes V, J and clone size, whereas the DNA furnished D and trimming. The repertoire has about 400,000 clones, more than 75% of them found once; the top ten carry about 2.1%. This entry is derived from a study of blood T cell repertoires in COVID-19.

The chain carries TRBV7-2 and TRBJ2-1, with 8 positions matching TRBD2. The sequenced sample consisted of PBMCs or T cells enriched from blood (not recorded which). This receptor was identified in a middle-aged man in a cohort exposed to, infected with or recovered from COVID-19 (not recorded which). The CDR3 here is CASSNREGHYEQFF. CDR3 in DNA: TGTGCCAGCTCCAACCGGGAGGGCCATTATGAGCAGTTCTTC.